This T cell receptor beta chain was recovered during a study of T cell responses to AZD1222 COVID-19 vaccine. Study-wide results and limits: Donors were largely white British and mainly female; clonal diversity was possibly underestimated.

Some second doses came at about 4 weeks and others at about 12 weeks; these were pooled. To note about this clone: The antigen is unknown.

Germline CDR1 and CDR2: SGDLS and YYNGEE. Trimming removed 3 bases at V and 7 bases at J, with 11 bases between. The CDR3 is made up of 13 amino acids. TCRdb keeps only in-frame clones here, not all; method: immunoSEQ multiplex PCR. Of about 140,000 clones in the sample, approximately 89% were seen once. The rearrangement links TRBV9 to TRBJ2-1; weak D call: TRBD2 (5 bases). The starting material was peripheral blood, obtained 28 days after the second AZD1222 dose. The source of this sequence is an adult who received the AZD1222 COVID-19 vaccine. The CDR3 DNA follows: TGTGCCAGCAGCGGGACTGGTTTTAATGAGCAGTTCTTC. It translates to CASSGTGFNEQFF.